Below are 8 T cell receptor beta chains sequenced from a single sample in a study of blood T cell repertoires in COVID-19. The assay was immunoSEQ multiplex PCR, and TCRdb's table has in-frame clones only and misses some. Seen here are under 200,000 clones, about 85% observed once, and the top ten hold about 5.8%. The sequencing input was peripheral blood. Every receptor here comes from a woman in her 50s with COVID-19, enrolled during active disease.

This clone was seen once. The chain uses TRBV2 and TRBJ2-7; D gene ambiguous. CDR3 length equals 11 residues. V was cut by 6 bases and J by 2 bases, with 5 bases left in between. Germline V gene sequence: CDR1 SNHLY, CDR2 FYNNEI. CDR3 sequence reads: CASRRAYEQYF. CDR3 in DNA: TGTGCCAGCAGGCGCGCCTACGAGCAGTACTTC.

The V gene is TRBV5-1, the J gene TRBJ2-1; the match to TRBD1 covers 7 bases. The length of the CDR3 is 15 residues. CDR1 is SGHRS, CDR2 YFSETQ, per germline. V lost 5 bases, J lost 0 bases, and 5 bases stayed unmatched. The CDR3 sequence: CASRLQGYSYNEQFF. The CDR3, as DNA: TGCGCCAGCAGACTACAGGGGTACTCCTACAATGAGCAGTTCTTC.

The chain combines TRBV15 with TRBJ2-5, with D possibly matching TRBD1 (6 bases). Germline-derived CDR1 and CDR2 are LNHNV and YYDKDF (reference sequence). The CDR3 sequence is 15 residues long. With 0 bases removed from V and 6 bases from J, the gap between germline ends came to 14 bases. The DNA of the CDR3 is TGTGCCACCAGCAGAGATCAGGGGCGCACGAAGACCCAGTACTTC. Protein sequence: CATSRDQGRTKTQYF.

The chain combines TRBV25-1 with TRBJ2-7; no reliable D call. Trimming stripped 1 base from V and 1 base from J, with 11 bases between. The V gene's germline CDR1 is MGHDK and CDR2 SYGVNS. The CDR3 length is 15 residues. Written as DNA, the CDR3 is TGTGCCAGCAGTGAATGGAAGGCAGGTTCCTACGAGCAGTACTTC. It yields the protein CASSEWKAGSYEQYF.

The gene calls are TRBV29-1 and TRBJ2-1; 8 positions match TRBD1. Trimming cost V 8 bases and J 3 bases; bases outside gene matches: 12. The CDR3 spans 15 residues. The V gene's germline CDR1 is SQVTM and CDR2 ANQGSEA. The CDR3 nucleotides are TGCAGCCTACAAGGGGTGGGGACAGGCTACAATGAGCAGTTCTTC. This gives the protein CSLQGVGTGYNEQFF.

The CDR3 is CASSLVGQGLNNSPLHF. DNA of the CDR3: TGCGCCAGCAGCTTGGTAGGGCAGGGGTTAAATAATTCACCCCTCCACTTT. The V gene is TRBV5-1, the J gene TRBJ1-6; D might be TRBD1 (6 bases). CDR1 and CDR2 (germline): SGHRS, YFSETQ. The V end lost 0 bases, the J end lost 5 bases, and 15 bases lay between the germline ends. The CDR3 runs 17 residues.

The rearrangement uses TRBV29-1 and TRBJ2-3; 10 nucleotides match TRBD2. CDR3 length: 17 residues. The J segment lost 0 bases and the V segment lost 6 bases, leaving 12 bases of the junction unmatched. CDR1 and CDR2 (germline): SQVTM, ANQGSEA. This CDR3 reads CSVELGVAGGSTDTQYF. The CDR3 region has the DNA TGCAGCGTCGAACTCGGGGTAGCGGGGGGAAGCACAGATACGCAGTATTTT.

The CDR3, as DNA: TGCGCCAGCAGTGAGTCGATCGGCGGGGGCGACATAGAGCAGTTCTTC. This translates into CASSESIGGGDIEQFF. The V gene is TRBV10-2, the J gene TRBJ2-1, with D perhaps TRBD2 (7 bases). The V gene's germline CDR1 is WSHSY and CDR2 SAAADI. V lost 0 bases and J lost 10, with 19 bases in between. The CDR3 covers 16 residues.